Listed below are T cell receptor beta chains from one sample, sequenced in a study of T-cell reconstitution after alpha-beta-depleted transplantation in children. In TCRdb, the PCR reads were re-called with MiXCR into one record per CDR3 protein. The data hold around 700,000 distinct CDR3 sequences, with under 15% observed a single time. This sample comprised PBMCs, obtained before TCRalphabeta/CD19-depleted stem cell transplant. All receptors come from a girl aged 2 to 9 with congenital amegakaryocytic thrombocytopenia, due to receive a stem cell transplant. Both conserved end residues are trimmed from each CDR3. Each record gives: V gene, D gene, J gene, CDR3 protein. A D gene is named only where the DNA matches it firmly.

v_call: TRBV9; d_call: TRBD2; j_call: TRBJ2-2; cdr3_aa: ASSAGLAGGPGTGELF
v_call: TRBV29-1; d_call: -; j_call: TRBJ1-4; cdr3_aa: SVLWPRTGEKLF
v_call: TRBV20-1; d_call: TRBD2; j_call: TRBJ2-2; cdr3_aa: SAIGLAGAGELF
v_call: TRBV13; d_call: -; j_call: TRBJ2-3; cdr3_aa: ASTRGGDTQY
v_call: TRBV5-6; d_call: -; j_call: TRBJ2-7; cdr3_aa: ASRVRDITYEQY
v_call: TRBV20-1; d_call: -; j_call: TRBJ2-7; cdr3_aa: SARGFFYEQY
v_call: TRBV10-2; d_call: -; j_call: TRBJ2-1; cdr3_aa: ASLSPGSSYNEQF
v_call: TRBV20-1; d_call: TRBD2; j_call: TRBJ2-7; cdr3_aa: SAVPDRLAGEQY
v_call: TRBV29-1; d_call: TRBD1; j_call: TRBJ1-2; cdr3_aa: SATGTGALTNYGYT
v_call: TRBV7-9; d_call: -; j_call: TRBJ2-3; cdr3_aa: ASSGDPGSRMDTQY
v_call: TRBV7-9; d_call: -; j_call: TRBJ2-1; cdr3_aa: ASSLPLPGFLGNEQF
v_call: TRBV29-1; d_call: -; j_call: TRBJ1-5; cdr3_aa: SAESGVGQPQH
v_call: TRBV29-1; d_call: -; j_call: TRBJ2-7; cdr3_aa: SVEVVAGYEQY
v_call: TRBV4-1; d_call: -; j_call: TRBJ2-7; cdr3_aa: ASSQVSGSHEQY
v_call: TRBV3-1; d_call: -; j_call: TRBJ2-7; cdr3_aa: ASSQVPGQGYEQY
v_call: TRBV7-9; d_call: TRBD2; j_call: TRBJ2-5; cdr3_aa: ASSSLLAGGRETQY
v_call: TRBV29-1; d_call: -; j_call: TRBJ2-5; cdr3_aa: SVEPLAAGGETQY
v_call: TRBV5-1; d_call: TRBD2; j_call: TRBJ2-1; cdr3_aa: ASSVGTSNEQF
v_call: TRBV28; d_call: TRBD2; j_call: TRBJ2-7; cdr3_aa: ASSFGRGGYEQY
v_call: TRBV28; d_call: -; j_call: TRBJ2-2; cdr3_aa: ASSWGVPGRGTIYVGELF
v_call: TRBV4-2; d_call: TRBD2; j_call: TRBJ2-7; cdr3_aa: ASSQPGLAESYEQY
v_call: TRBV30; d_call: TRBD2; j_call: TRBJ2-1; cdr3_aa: AWKFGLAGYNEQF
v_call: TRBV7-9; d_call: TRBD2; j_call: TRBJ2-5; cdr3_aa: ASSASRVAGVETQY
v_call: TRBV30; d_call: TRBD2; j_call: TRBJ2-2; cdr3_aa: ASPHGGGRADGELF
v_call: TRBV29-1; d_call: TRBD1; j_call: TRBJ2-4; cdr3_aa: SAGTVGKNIQY
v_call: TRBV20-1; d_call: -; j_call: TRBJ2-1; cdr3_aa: SARVTNEQF
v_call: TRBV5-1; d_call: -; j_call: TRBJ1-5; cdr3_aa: ASSLSWDGNQPQH